The following is a TCR beta chain sequence with its context. This entry comes from a study of CD8 T cells in Susac syndrome. There are 15 residues in the CDR3. The V end was cut by 3 bases, the J end by 8 bases, with 19 bases between. CD8+ and CD4+ blood T cells underwent TCR beta sequencing. Reverse transcription of roughly 0.5 to 1 ug RNA was carried out with random hexamers. It was immunoSEQ multiplex PCR that amplified TCR beta CDR3 across 54 Vbeta and 13 Jbeta. TCRdb passed the immunoSEQ multiplex PCR reads through MiXCR, listing each CDR3 protein once. The data contain 180,000 or so distinct CDR3 sequences, 90% to 95% of them singletons.

The TCR comes from a human donor in good health. Material for sequencing was CD4+ T cells from PBMCs. The chain combines TRBV12-3 or TRBV12-4 with TRBJ1-2, with D possibly TRBD1 on 5 matching bases. CDR3 DNA: TGTGCCAGCAGTTTGGCCCGGGAGGGGACGGGCGGCTACACCTTC. Translation gives CASSLAREGTGGYTF.